The 28 T cell receptor beta chains below all came from one sample that was sequenced in a study of T cell responses to AZD1222 COVID-19 vaccine (dated by TCRdb to 2020 to 2023). The method behind the library was the immunoSEQ multiplex PCR assay. Imported from immuneACCESS, the table was reduced by TCRdb to in-frame sequences with V and J called. These copies leave out some clones; in studies compared against another copy, an unresolved V gene accounts for under half, and the cause of the remainder is not known. The table for this sample lists about 160,000 clones; roughly nine tenths of them were counted only once. Of the sample, roughly 6.9% falls within the top ten clones. Read against the paper, the sample's time point label means: baseline before first vaccination. Sample: peripheral blood, taken on day 0 of AZD1222 vaccination. These receptors were taken from an adult in good health.

The chain recombines TRBV5-4 with TRBJ1-2; 10 bases agree with TRBD1. CDR1 is SGHNT and CDR2 is YYREEE in the germline V gene (reference sequence). V shed 1 base and J 7 bases; nucleotides not matched to a gene: 7. The CDR3 runs to 15 residues. The CDR3 DNA follows: TGTGCCAGCAGCTTGCCGCGGGACAGGGGTGTTGGCTACACCTTC. Translated, it gives CASSLPRDRGVGYTF.

The chain uses TRBV27 and TRBJ1-1; 9 bases match TRBD1. The CDR3 has 15 amino acids. J gave up 6 bases and V 2 bases, and 7 bases lay outside the gene matches. In germline, CDR1 is MNHEY, CDR2 SMNVEV (reference sequence). The CDR3 reads CASSLSGQGRAEAFF. DNA for the CDR3: TGTGCCAGCAGTTTAAGTGGACAGGGGAGGGCTGAAGCTTTCTTT.

This chain uses TRBV21-1 with TRBJ1-5; TRBD1, the table's D call, was not compared with the DNA. TRBV21-1 is classified as a pseudogene. CDR3 length: 19 residues. The CDR3 sequence is CASIVPGQGPPLSNQPQHF. The DNA of the CDR3 is TGTGCCAGCATTGTCCCGGGACAGGGGCCCCCGCTTAGCAATCAGCCCCAGCATTTT.

The chain employs TRBV4-3 and TRBJ1-6, with D possibly TRBD1 on 5 matching bases. Germline V gene lookup returns CDR1 LGHNA and CDR2 YSLEER. V lost 0 bases and J lost 10, with 16 bases in between. The CDR3 runs to 16 residues. The CDR3 region is CASSQEDRGDGSPLHF. The CDR3 DNA reads as TGCGCCAGCAGCCAAGAGGATAGGGGCGACGGATCACCCCTCCACTTT.

The chain employs TRBV29-1 and TRBJ1-1, with D tentatively TRBD1 (6 bases). With 4 bases removed from V and 1 base from J, the gap between germline ends came to 10 bases. Germline lookup yields CDR1 SQVTM and CDR2 ANQGSEA. The CDR3 consists of 13 residues. This chain's CDR3 is CSVAIQGNTEAFF. The CDR3 DNA reads TGCAGCGTTGCCATACAGGGGAACACTGAAGCTTTCTTT. Based on the CDR3 plus reference TRBV29-1 and TRBJ1-1, the full variable domain is SAVISQKPSRDICQRGTSLTIQCQVDSQVTMMFWYRQQPGQSLTLIATANQGSEATYESGFVIDKFPISRPNLTFSTLTVSNMSPEDSSIYLCSVAIQGNTEAFFGQGTRLTVV.

The chain joins TRBV19 to TRBJ1-4; D ambiguous. This CDR3 has 14 amino acids. V shed 3 bases and J shed 8 bases, with 13 bases lying between them. The germline V gene encodes CDR1 LNHDA and CDR2 SQIVND (reference sequence). CDR3 residues: CASSITFREEKLFF. The CDR3, as DNA: TGTGCCAGTAGTATCACCTTCCGGGAGGAAAAACTGTTTTTT.

The chain carries TRBV7-9 and TRBJ1-4; D remains ambiguous. Germline loops: CDR1 SEHNR, CDR2 FQNEAQ (reference sequence). The CDR3 covers 14 residues. The ends were cut back, 5 bases at V and 6 bases at J, with 13 bases in the middle. CDR3 loop: CASSRTVSDEKLFF. CDR3 coding DNA: TGTGCCAGCAGCCGGACGGTATCGGATGAAAAACTGTTTTTT. The complete variable domain, with remaining parts taken from reference TRBV7-9 and TRBJ1-4, reads DTGVSQNPRHKITKRGQNVTFRCDPISEHNRLYWYRQTLGQGPEFLTYFQNEAQLEKSRLLSDRFSAERPKGSFSTLEIQRTEQGDSAMYLCASSRTVSDEKLFFGSGTQLSVL.

V is TRBV6-1 and J is TRBJ2-7; 10 bases are shared with TRBD1. This CDR3 contains 18 residues. Trimming at V came to 4 bases and at J to 4 bases, leaving 16 bases not matched to a gene. CDR1 and CDR2 (germline): MNHNS, SASEGT. The CDR3 sequence: CASSAPYFRDRGRYEQYF. The CDR3 DNA reads as TGTGCCAGCAGTGCCCCCTACTTCCGGGACAGGGGTCGGTACGAGCAGTACTTC.

This clone was found once. The chain couples TRBV27 to TRBJ1-5; 10 positions match TRBD1. Germline values: CDR1 MNHEY, CDR2 SMNVEV (reference sequence). V gave up 8 bases and J gave up 5 bases; unmatched junction bases: 0. The CDR3 is 12 amino acids. CDR3 amino acids: CASGQGDQPQHF. CDR3 sequence (DNA): TGTGCCAGCGGACAGGGGGATCAGCCCCAGCATTTT.

This chain links TRBV9 with TRBJ2-7; 10 bases fit TRBD1. The V and J ends lost 4 bases and 5 bases, in that order; junction bases with no gene match: 9. The germline gives CDR1 SGDLS, CDR2 YYNGEE. The CDR3 is made up of 15 amino acids. Here the CDR3 reads CASSRTGGEPHEQYF. The CDR3 DNA reads TGTGCCAGCAGCCGGACAGGGGGTGAGCCGCACGAGCAGTACTTC.

This clone was recorded only once. The CDR3 DNA sequence: TGTGCCAGCTCACCGAACGCCGGGACTAGCTGGAGCTCCTACGAGCAGTACTTC. It encodes CASSPNAGTSWSSYEQYF. The chain joins TRBV18 to TRBJ2-7; 9 bases line up with TRBD2. J gave up 0 bases and V 3 bases, and 12 bases lay outside the gene matches. Germline-derived CDR1 and CDR2 are KGHSH and LQKENI. The CDR3 is 18 residues long.

The table lists this clone with a count of one. V is TRBV6-1 and J is TRBJ1-5; D call uncertain. This CDR3 has 14 residues. Germline-derived CDR1 and CDR2 are MNHNS and SASEGT. V lost 4 bases to trimming and J lost 2 bases, with 9 bases between them. The CDR3 coding sequence is TGTGCCAGCAGTGCCGGGTCAGGCAATCAGCCCCAGCATTTT. This gives the protein CASSAGSGNQPQHF.

This rearrangement joins TRBV19 to TRBJ2-5, with a possible D match to TRBD1 (6 bases). V was clipped by 7 bases and J by 4 bases, with 28 bases between them. This CDR3 spans 18 amino acids. CDR1 and CDR2 from the germline V gene are LNHDA and SQIVND (reference sequence). The CDR3 coding sequence is TGTGCCAGTACCCCCGACAGGCTTCTCGTAGGGAGTATAGAGACCCAGTACTTC. It encodes CASTPDRLLVGSIETQYF. Together with reference TRBV19 and TRBJ2-5, the CDR3 gives the full variable domain: DGGITQSPKYLFRKEGQNVTLSCEQNLNHDAMYWYRQDPGQGLRLIYYSQIVNDFQKGDIAEGYSVSREKKESFPLTVTSAQKNPTAFYLCASTPDRLLVGSIETQYFGPGTRLLVL.

V usage is TRBV5-1 and J usage is TRBJ2-1; D is tentatively TRBD1 or TRBD2 (5 bases each). Deletions cut 3 bases from V and 6 bases from J, with 10 bases between. The germline gives CDR1 SGHRS, CDR2 YFSETQ. This CDR3 has 13 amino acids. This chain's CDR3 is CASSSGSVNEQFF. The DNA for the CDR3 is TGCGCCAGCAGCTCAGGGAGTGTCAATGAGCAGTTCTTC.

This clone was seen a few times. J is TRBJ2-1 and V is TRBV11-3; 7 bases are a match to TRBD1. Trimming removed 1 base from V and 1 base from J; junction bases left unmatched: 7. This CDR3 has 17 residues. Germline V CDR1 and CDR2: SGHNT, YENEEA. The DNA of the CDR3 is TGTGCCAGCAGCTTAGGGCCGGGACAGTCTTCCTACAATGAGCAGTTCTTC. Amino acids: CASSLGPGQSSYNEQFF. Full variable domain (outside the CDR3, taken from reference TRBV11-3 and TRBJ2-1): EAGVVQSPRYKIIEKKQPVAFWCNPISGHNTLYWYLQNLGQGPELLIRYENEEAVDDSQLPKDRFSAERLKGVDSTLKIQPAELGDSAVYLCASSLGPGQSSYNEQFFGPGTRLTVL.

The chain links TRBV7-3 to TRBJ2-2; TRBD1 matches at 7 bases. Losses at the gene ends were 6 bases for V and 7 bases for J; bases not matched to a gene: 5. The CDR3 covers 13 residues. Germline assignment: CDR1 SGHTA and CDR2 FQGTGA. CDR3 coding DNA: TGTGCCAGCAGACTGAGGGACAGCGGGGAGCTGTTTTTT. As protein: CASRLRDSGELFF.

The CDR3 here is CASSQEFRTGNTGELFF. The CDR3 region has the DNA TGTGCCAGCAGCCAAGAGTTTAGGACAGGAAACACCGGGGAGCTGTTTTTT. The V gene is TRBV3-1 (or the pseudogene TRBV3-2), the J gene TRBJ2-2; 7 bases match TRBD1. This CDR3 contains 17 residues. The trim removed 0 bases at V and 2 bases at J, leaving 6 bases unmatched. Germline-derived CDR1 and CDR2 are LGHDT and YNNKEL (reference sequence).

The chain has TRBV28 and TRBJ2-5, with 7 bases aligning to TRBD2. This CDR3 is 14 amino acids long. The trim removed 6 bases at V and 6 bases at J, leaving 10 bases unmatched. Germline CDR1 MDHEN, CDR2 SYDVKM. This CDR3 is CASSMGGVAKTQYF. CDR3 in DNA: TGTGCCAGCAGCATGGGAGGGGTAGCGAAGACCCAGTACTTC.

This clone was counted a few times. This chain connects TRBV5-1 to TRBJ2-6; no clear D. This CDR3 is 13 amino acids long. V lost 0 bases and J 6 bases, leaving 4 bases between the germline ends. The germline V gene encodes CDR1 SGHRS and CDR2 YFSETQ. For the CDR3, the DNA is TGCGCCAGCAGCTTGGCTTCGGCCAACGTCCTGACTTTC. This encodes CASSLASANVLTF.

This clone was seen once. The chain joins TRBV2 to TRBJ2-5; 10 nucleotides agree with TRBD1. The V segment lost 6 bases and the J segment 3 bases; nucleotides outside the gene matches: 7. In germline, CDR1 is SNHLY, CDR2 FYNNEI. The CDR3 is 15 residues long. The CDR3 bases are TGTGCCAGCAGCCGGGACAGGGGATATAAAGAGACCCAGTACTTC. Its translation: CASSRDRGYKETQYF.

The chain combines TRBV7-9 with TRBJ1-4, with D perhaps matching TRBD1 (6 bases). The CDR3 has 13 amino acids. Trimming stripped 6 bases from V and 7 bases from J, with 12 bases between. Germline lookup yields CDR1 SEHNR and CDR2 FQNEAQ (reference sequence). CDR3 nucleotides: TGTGCCAGCAGAGGGGGGCTTGGTGAAAAACTGTTTTTT. This sequence encodes CASRGGLGEKLFF.

The rearrangement uses TRBV19 and TRBJ2-5, with unresolved D. Deletions cut 7 bases from V and 5 bases from J, with 8 bases between. This CDR3 spans 11 amino acids. Germline-derived CDR1 and CDR2 are LNHDA and SQIVND (reference sequence). CDR3 bases: TGTGCCAGTACCACTGGGGAGACCCAGTACTTC. Its protein product is CASTTGETQYF.

The rearrangement links TRBV5-4 to TRBJ1-6; 9 bases are shared with TRBD1. V was clipped by 4 bases and J by 10 bases; unmatched bases: 6. Germline CDR1 reads SGHNT; CDR2 reads YYREEE (reference sequence). The CDR3 runs to 14 residues. The CDR3 reads CASSQGQGNSPLHF. The DNA of the CDR3 is TGTGCCAGCAGCCAGGGACAGGGCAACTCACCCCTCCACTTT.

The chain combines TRBV5-1 with TRBJ2-7, with a tentative D call TRBD1 (5 bases). CDR3 length: 14 amino acids. The V gene lost 4 bases and the J gene lost 3 bases, with 14 bases spanning the gap. Germline V gene sequence: CDR1 SGHRS, CDR2 YFSETQ. The CDR3 spells CASSLVDRNYEQYF. DNA for the CDR3: TGCGCCAGCAGCCTGGTAGACAGAAACTACGAGCAGTACTTC.

The V and J genes are TRBV5-5 and TRBJ1-5; D uncertain. Germline CDR1 and CDR2: SGHKS and YYEKEE (reference sequence). The germline V and J ends were trimmed by 0 bases and 0 bases, with 10 bases remaining between them. The CDR3 totals 16 residues. CDR3 residues: CASSLVGGYSNQPQHF. The CDR3 coding sequence is TGTGCCAGCAGCTTGGTAGGTGGGTATAGCAATCAGCCCCAGCATTTT.

The chain carries TRBV19 and TRBJ2-7; D is undetermined. Per the germline V gene, CDR1 is LNHDA and CDR2 is SQIVND (reference sequence). This CDR3 is built from 12 residues. Trimming pared 3 bases from V and 5 bases from J, leaving 8 bases between. CDR3 DNA sequence: TGTGCCAGTAGTATTAGGACGGACGAGCAGTACTTC. This gives the protein CASSIRTDEQYF.

The chain links TRBV10-3 to TRBJ1-4; D gene uncertain. The CDR3 is 14 amino acids. Germline V gene data show CDR1 as ENHRY and CDR2 as SYGVKD. V shed 3 bases and J shed 3 bases, with 8 bases lying between them. DNA for the CDR3: TGTGCCATCAGTGACGGGGAACCTAATGAAAAACTGTTTTTT. Amino acid sequence: CAISDGEPNEKLFF.

The rearrangement joins TRBV29-1 to TRBJ1-1; D might be TRBD1 (6 bases). This CDR3 spans 13 amino acids. CDR1 is SQVTM, CDR2 ANQGSEA, per germline. V was clipped by 7 bases and J by 0 bases, with 12 bases between them. The CDR3 reads CSAIRGMNTEAFF. The CDR3 DNA reads as TGCAGCGCAATCAGGGGAATGAACACTGAAGCTTTCTTT. The whole variable domain, filled in from reference TRBV29-1 and TRBJ1-1, reads SAVISQKPSRDICQRGTSLTIQCQVDSQVTMMFWYRQQPGQSLTLIATANQGSEATYESGFVIDKFPISRPNLTFSTLTVSNMSPEDSSIYLCSAIRGMNTEAFFGQGTRLTVV.